This TCR beta chain was found in a study of siplizumab effects on memory and regulatory T cells. Study results and limitations: Many proliferating CD4+ or CD8+ clones remained unclassified. Roughly 75-95% of them could not be assigned either a naive or a memory phenotype. Naive T cells looked more diverse than memory cells, and they looked like major contributors to the alloresponse. Treatment with siplizumab left mappable alloreactive CD4+ clones averaging 68.8% Treg-derived, compared with approximately 25% in controls.

TCR templates numbering approximately 9.3 x 10^4 were assayed per sample. The data were produced by immunoSEQ multiplex PCR, yet TCRdb's version contains in-frame clones alone and is incomplete. In the table there are under 95,000 clones, 94% of which are singletons. Remarks on this clone: Its antigen is currently unknown.

The CDR3 has 12 amino acids. Germline lookup yields CDR1 ENHRY and CDR2 SYGVKD. Trimming removed 6 bases from V and 7 bases from J, with 12 bases in between. The sample taken for sequencing was non-Treg CD4+ T cells sorted from blood. The sequence was obtained from a human donor in good health. The chain has TRBV10-3 and TRBJ1-2; the D gene is possibly TRBD1 (6 bases). The chain's CDR3 is CAISKDRPGYTF. In nucleotides, the CDR3 is TGTGCCATCAGCAAGGACAGACCTGGCTACACCTTC.